The 27 T cell receptor beta chains below were found in one sample sequenced in a study of Ad26.COV2.S vaccination and SARS-CoV-2 variants. Using immunoSEQ multiplex PCR, the repertoire was profiled, and TCRdb retains in-frame clones only, with some absent. Here the sample spans around 370,000 clones, 92% being singletons. The sample here was peripheral blood, taken after recovery from COVID-19. These receptor sequences come from a human donor who had recovered from COVID-19.

The chain combines TRBV24-1 with TRBJ2-2; D remains ambiguous. Germline assignment: CDR1 KGHDR and CDR2 SFDVKD. Deletions cut 7 bases from V and 4 bases from J, with 6 bases between. The CDR3 extends over 12 amino acids. CDR3 in DNA: TGTGCCACCAGCGGAAGCACCGGGGAGCTGTTTTTT. Its translation: CATSGSTGELFF.

The CDR3, as DNA: TGCGCCAGCAGCCTGACTCACCGCGGCTACACCTTC. This translates into CASSLTHRGYTF. The V and J genes are TRBV5-1 and TRBJ1-2; no reliable D call. Per the germline V gene, CDR1 is SGHRS and CDR2 is YFSETQ. Trimming pared 4 bases from V and 8 bases from J, leaving 12 bases between. There are 12 residues in the CDR3.

The CDR3 sequence: CASSQRDELGHLGYTF. The CDR3 coding sequence is TGCGCCAGCAGCCAGAGAGACGAGCTGGGGCATCTTGGCTACACCTTC. This chain uses TRBV4-1 with TRBJ1-2, with D possibly being TRBD1 (5 bases). V gave up 3 bases and J gave up 7 bases, with 21 bases separating them. Looked up from germline, CDR1 is MGHRA and CDR2 is YSYEKL. The CDR3 runs to 16 residues.

This chain connects TRBV5-4 to TRBJ1-2; D ambiguous. The V gene's germline CDR1 is SGHNT and CDR2 YYREEE (reference sequence). CDR3 length equals 14 residues. Between the trimmed V and J ends, which lost 4 bases and 6 bases, there was a span of 16 bases. CDR3 DNA sequence: TGTGCCAGCAGCCTCCCGGGTCCCACGGATGGCTACACCTTC. Encoded protein: CASSLPGPTDGYTF.

The sample holds one count of this clone. V is TRBV10-2 and J is TRBJ1-4; 10 positions match TRBD1. The CDR3 contains 14 residues. Germline values: CDR1 WSHSY, CDR2 SAAADI. The trim removed 6 bases at V and 8 bases at J, leaving 6 bases unmatched. The DNA for the CDR3 is TGCGCCAGCAGCCTGGGGACAGGGGTGGAAAAACTGTTTTTT. Protein product: CASSLGTGVEKLFF.

The chain has TRBV4-3 and TRBJ1-1; D is possibly TRBD1 (5 bases). The CDR3 has 15 amino acids. Deletions cut 0 bases from V and 1 base from J, with 9 bases between. Germline values: CDR1 LGHNA, CDR2 YSLEER. CDR3 bases: TGCGCCAGCAGCCAAGATAGGGGTTGGAACACTGAAGCTTTCTTT. It is translated as CASSQDRGWNTEAFF.

V and J are TRBV19 and TRBJ1-5; D not resolved. The CDR3 runs to 15 residues. Germline loops: CDR1 LNHDA, CDR2 SQIVND (reference sequence). V shed 1 base and J shed 0 bases, with 7 bases lying between them. The CDR3 DNA is TGTGCCAGTAGTATAGGCAGTTATAGCAATCAGCCCCAGCATTTT. As protein: CASSIGSYSNQPQHF.

This sequence joins TRBV7-9 and TRBJ2-1; 9 bases agree with TRBD2. Germline CDR1 and CDR2: SEHNR and FQNEAQ (reference sequence). V shed 2 bases and J 7 bases; nucleotides not matched to a gene: 12. The CDR3 has 17 amino acids. The CDR3 sequence is CASSLTLSGTSRNEQFF. The CDR3 DNA reads TGTGCCAGCAGCTTAACACTTTCCGGGACTAGCAGGAATGAGCAGTTCTTC. The full variable domain, in which reference TRBV7-9 and TRBJ2-1 provide the parts outside the CDR3, is DTGVSQNPRHKITKRGQNVTFRCDPISEHNRLYWYRQTLGQGPEFLTYFQNEAQLEKSRLLSDRFSAERPKGSFSTLEIQRTEQGDSAMYLCASSLTLSGTSRNEQFFGPGTRLTVL.

This chain connects TRBV29-1 to TRBJ2-5; D is uncertain. CDR1 and CDR2 from the germline V gene are SQVTM and ANQGSEA. This CDR3 is built from 12 residues. Trimming stripped 5 bases from V and 3 bases from J, with 10 bases between. The CDR3 region has the DNA TGCAGCGTTTCCTCTACCGAAGAGACCCAGTACTTC. Its translation is CSVSSTEETQYF.

V is TRBV19 and J is TRBJ2-1, with D possibly TRBD2 on 7 matching bases. The V gene lost 2 bases and the J gene lost 5 bases, with 13 bases spanning the gap. CDR3 length equals 15 residues. From germline, CDR1 is LNHDA and CDR2 SQIVND (reference sequence). The CDR3 region has the DNA TGTGCCAGTAGTATAACCGGGGGGACAAACAATGAGCAGTTCTTC. Its translation is CASSITGGTNNEQFF.

The rearrangement uses TRBV6-5 and TRBJ1-1; maybe TRBD1 (6 bases). CDR3 size: 14 residues. V was clipped by 6 bases and J by 4 bases, with 15 bases between them. Germline CDR1 MNHEY, CDR2 SVGAGI. As DNA, the CDR3 is TGTGCCAGCAGGCTACAGGGTAGCGGCACTGAAGCTTTCTTT. Translation: CASRLQGSGTEAFF.

Concerning this clone: The same CDR3 arises from other DNA sequences in this sample as well. The chain links TRBV10-3 to TRBJ1-1; D is ambiguous. V lost 2 bases and J lost 5, with 6 bases in between. The germline V gene encodes CDR1 ENHRY and CDR2 SYGVKD. The CDR3 covers 12 residues. CDR3 DNA: TGTGCCATCAGTGAGCGGGAAACTGAAGCTTTCTTT. Its protein is CAISERETEAFF.

The V and J genes are TRBV6-5 and TRBJ1-1; D remains ambiguous. In germline, CDR1 is MNHEY, CDR2 SVGAGI. Trimming cost V 0 bases and J 2 bases, with 7 bases left between them. The CDR3 is made up of 14 amino acids. The CDR3 spells CASSYSGSNTEAFF. As DNA, the CDR3 is TGTGCCAGCAGTTACTCGGGAAGTAACACTGAAGCTTTCTTT.

V gene TRBV6-1 combines with J gene TRBJ1-4; tentative D call: TRBD1 (5 bases). Germline assignment: CDR1 MNHNS and CDR2 SASEGT. The V end was cut by 3 bases, the J end by 8 bases, with 16 bases between. This CDR3 has 15 amino acids. The CDR3 bases are TGTGCCAGCAGTGAGGAGGGGACGTCCAAGGAAAAACTGTTTTTT. Amino acid sequence: CASSEEGTSKEKLFF.

The V and J genes are TRBV9 and TRBJ1-6; no clear D. Trimming removed 0 bases at V and 10 bases at J, with 11 bases between. CDR3 size: 14 residues. Germline V lookup: CDR1 SGDLS, CDR2 YYNGEE. CDR3 in amino acids: CASSVGGPGSPLHF. CDR3 DNA sequence: TGTGCCAGCAGCGTAGGGGGTCCCGGATCACCCCTCCACTTT.

This chain joins TRBV27 and TRBJ2-7; D gene unclear. The germline gives CDR1 MNHEY, CDR2 SMNVEV (reference sequence). The CDR3 loop spans 14 amino acids. V was clipped by 10 bases and J by 1 base, with 17 bases between them. The CDR3 nucleotides are TGTGCCACCGCCCCCGAGCCCGGTTCCTACGAGCAGTACTTC. It specifies CATAPEPGSYEQYF.

The chain combines TRBV19 with TRBJ2-7, with 11 bases aligning to TRBD2. The CDR3 runs 14 residues. V was clipped by 6 bases and J by 11 bases; unmatched bases: 12. Germline V gives CDR1 LNHDA, CDR2 SQIVND (reference sequence). Here the CDR3 reads CASRTGTSGGFEYF. CDR3 bases: TGTGCCAGTAGGACCGGGACTAGCGGAGGTTTTGAGTACTTC.

This rearrangement joins TRBV6-5 to TRBJ2-7; 9 bases match TRBD1. CDR3 length: 14 amino acids. Trimming at V came to 5 bases and at J to 1 base, leaving 3 bases not matched to a gene. CDR1 MNHEY and CDR2 SVGAGI come from the germline V gene. The CDR3 is CASSTTGGSYEQYF. The CDR3 nucleotides read TGTGCCAGCAGTACGACAGGGGGTTCCTACGAGCAGTACTTC.

The genes are TRBV3-1 (or the pseudogene TRBV3-2) and TRBJ1-5; unclear D gene. Germline V gene lookup returns CDR1 LGHDT and CDR2 YNNKEL (reference sequence). The CDR3 has 16 residues. V shed 4 bases and J shed 4 bases, with 17 bases lying between them. The DNA of the CDR3 is TGTGCCAGCAGCCCTCTTTTGAATACACCTAATCAGCCCCAGCATTTT. This encodes CASSPLLNTPNQPQHF.

This rearrangement joins TRBV2 to TRBJ2-7; TRBD1 is a possible D gene (5 bases). The CDR3 is 14 amino acids. CDR1 and CDR2 from the germline V gene are SNHLY and FYNNEI. The V end lost 6 bases, the J end lost 1 base, and 13 bases lay between the germline ends. The DNA for the CDR3 is TGTGCCAGCAGCGGACACGACTTATCCTACGAGCAGTACTTC. It translates to CASSGHDLSYEQYF.

The rearrangement uses TRBV18 and TRBJ2-6; the match to TRBD1 covers 8 bases. Germline V gives CDR1 KGHSH, CDR2 LQKENI. The CDR3 extends over 14 amino acids. V trimming: 3 bases; J trimming: 7 bases; junction bases outside the gene matches: 2. The CDR3 here is CASSPDRVANVLTF. CDR3 DNA sequence: TGTGCCAGCTCACCGGACAGGGTCGCCAACGTCCTGACTTTC.

The chain joins TRBV12-3 or TRBV12-4 to TRBJ1-2; D unresolved. The CDR3 loop spans 11 amino acids. The V and J ends lost 8 bases and 5 bases respectively, with 9 bases between them. CDR3 region: CASAAGYGYTF. Here the CDR3 DNA reads TGTGCCAGCGCGGCCGGGTATGGCTACACCTTC.

The rearrangement links TRBV9 to TRBJ2-5, with D perhaps assigned TRBD1 or TRBD2 (5 bases each). Germline CDR1 SGDLS, CDR2 YYNGEE. V dropped 0 bases and J dropped 4 bases, with 10 bases sitting between them. The CDR3 is 14 residues long. CDR3 sequence (DNA): TGTGCCAGCAGCGTAGATCGGGGCCCAGAGACCCAGTACTTC. Translating it yields CASSVDRGPETQYF. The whole variable domain, filled in from reference TRBV9 and TRBJ2-5, reads DSGVTQTPKHLITATGQRVTLRCSPRSGDLSVYWYQQSLDQGLQFLIQYYNGEERAKGNILERFSAQQFPDLHSELNLSSLELGDSALYFCASSVDRGPETQYFGPGTRLLVL.

The chain joins TRBV4-1 to TRBJ1-2; 8 bases fit TRBD1. Germline CDR1 reads MGHRA; CDR2 reads YSYEKL. The V and J ends lost 1 base and 2 bases, in that order; junction bases with no gene match: 0. CDR3 size: 14 residues. The CDR3 is CASSQGTGNYGYTF. The CDR3 nucleotides are TGCGCCAGCAGCCAAGGGACAGGGAACTATGGCTACACCTTC.

The rearrangement joins TRBV11-2 to TRBJ1-1; D ambiguous. The CDR3 totals 13 residues. V shed 5 bases and J shed 3 bases, with 10 bases lying between them. The germline gives CDR1 SGHAT, CDR2 FQNNGV. The CDR3 sequence: CASSPGRYTEAFF. CDR3 nucleotide sequence: TGTGCCAGCAGCCCCGGACGGTACACTGAAGCTTTCTTT.

The V gene is TRBV2, the J gene TRBJ1-5; D is perhaps TRBD1 (5 bases). The CDR3 length is 18 residues. V lost 4 bases and J lost 2, with 21 bases in between. Germline loops: CDR1 SNHLY, CDR2 FYNNEI. CDR3 sequence: CASSGLGQILTGNQPQHF. The CDR3 DNA follows: TGTGCCAGCAGTGGATTGGGGCAGATTTTAACCGGCAATCAGCCCCAGCATTTT.

This clone has only a few counts. V is TRBV29-1 and J is TRBJ1-1; the D is unclear. The CDR3 has 13 residues. Between the trimmed V and J ends, which lost 5 bases and 6 bases, there was a span of 16 bases. CDR1 and CDR2 (germline): SQVTM, ANQGSEA. The CDR3 DNA sequence: TGCAGCGTTAGGGTGTCGCCGATCGCTGAAGCTTTCTTT. Protein: CSVRVSPIAEAFF.